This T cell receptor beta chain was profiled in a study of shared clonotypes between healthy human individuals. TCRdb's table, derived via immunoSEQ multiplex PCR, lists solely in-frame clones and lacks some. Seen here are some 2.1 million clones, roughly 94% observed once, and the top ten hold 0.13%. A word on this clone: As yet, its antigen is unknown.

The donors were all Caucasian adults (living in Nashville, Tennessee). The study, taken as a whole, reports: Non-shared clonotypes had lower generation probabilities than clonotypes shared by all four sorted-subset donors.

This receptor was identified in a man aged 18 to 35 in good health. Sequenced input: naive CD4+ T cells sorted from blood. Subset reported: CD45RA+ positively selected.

The CDR3 DNA sequence: TGCGCCAGCAGGGGGACAGTTTCCACCGGGGAGCTGTTTTTT. As protein: CASRGTVSTGELFF. The chain joins TRBV5-1 to TRBJ2-2, with 7 bases aligning to TRBD1. CDR1 is SGHRS, CDR2 YFSETQ, per germline. After removal of 5 bases from V and 4 bases from J, the junction contained 5 bases not matched to a gene. The CDR3 totals 14 residues.